The text below deals with one T cell receptor (beta chain). There is no known antigen for this receptor. The record has no base qualities; no much larger clone is one base away. As encoded in the germline V gene, CDR1 is MDHEN while CDR2 is SYDVKM. V loses 11 bases, J loses 1 base, and the germline ends lie 13 bases apart. From its cysteine to its phenylalanine, the CDR3 spans 13 amino acids. Kept here is only the CDR3 DNA, which spans 39 bases and is read in frame from base 1. This sample is part of a study of Tregs in tolerant kidney transplant recipients (dated by TCRdb to 2018 to 2020). General notes on the study: Transplants used related donors with nonmyeloablative bone marrow transplantation; mixed chimerism was transient in the human trials. TCRbeta sequencing was used in the study to identify donor-specific regulatory T cells before combined kidney and bone marrow transplantation, and the identified cells were then tracked after transplant.

The paper's findings and limits, for the study overall: Expanding Tregs with activated donor B cells appeared to identify the most biologically relevant and donor-specific TCRbeta repertoire. Because the PCR primers were changed over time for some patients, nucleotide-level comparison could not be performed across the samples from those patients. Biological reproducibility was not examined directly, but technical replication error appeared to be minimal. Donor-specific Treg expansion exceeded global Treg expansion in tolerant patients, suggesting antigen-driven rather than nonspecific expansion. The study was limited by small patient numbers, and the findings need validation in larger populations and under other immunosuppression protocols.

The sample's time point label, decoded: blood sample drawn before combined kidney and bone marrow transplant. Thawed PBMCs were FACS-sorted into unstimulated Tregs (CD4+CD25+CD127-), CD4+ non-Tregs (CD4+CD25-), CD4 cells and CD8 cells. A few combined kidney and bone marrow transplant recipients from the ITN036ST trial were included as patients, and samples were available only from these trial subjects. Healthy control blood was processed by Ficoll density gradient to PBMCs and cryopreserved; patient PBMCs were collected before and after transplant. Genomic DNA was extracted from sorted cells with the QIAGEN DNeasy Blood and Tissue Kit for TCRbeta CDR3 sequencing. High-throughput TCRbeta CDR3 sequencing, including PCR amplification with bias correction and internal controls, was performed commercially through immunoSEQ. As for the authors' bioinformatics: A unique productive TCRbeta sequence was defined by the CDR3 nucleotide sequence when primers matched, and otherwise by the CDR3 amino acid sequence together with the Vbeta and Jbeta genes. Sorting error was corrected by removing sequences shared between sorted populations at a frequency ratio of 2:1 or less, and the remaining shared sequences were assigned to the higher population. Sequences were defined as donor-reactive when expanded at least 5-fold in CFSE-low cells versus unstimulated cells and present at a frequency of at least 0.01% in CFSE-low cells. Repertoire divergence was quantified by Jensen-Shannon divergence calculated from the top 100 TCRbeta sequences ranked by frequency. For any sample with multiple sequencing runs, sorting error was corrected in each run separately before the runs were pooled. The clones in this table, taken by TCRdb from immuneACCESS, are in-frame only. Not every clone is retained; where verified, under half of the shortfall comes from an unresolved V gene, and the cause of the rest is unknown. That table supplies the V and J calls and clone size; D and trimming were determined from the DNA. The sample table holds about 110,000 clones, of which nearly 90% were seen once. About 0.31% of the sample is taken by the ten largest.

The sequence came from a human donor who received a combined kidney and bone marrow transplant. Sequences were derived from CD4+ T cells from blood, sampled before the transplant. The chain is assembled from TRBV28 and TRBJ2-3, and possibly TRBD2, on 7 matching bases. This receptor carries the CDR3 CASNGGRTDTQYF. The nucleotides are TGTGCCTCCAACGGGGGGCGCACAGATACGCAGTATTTT.